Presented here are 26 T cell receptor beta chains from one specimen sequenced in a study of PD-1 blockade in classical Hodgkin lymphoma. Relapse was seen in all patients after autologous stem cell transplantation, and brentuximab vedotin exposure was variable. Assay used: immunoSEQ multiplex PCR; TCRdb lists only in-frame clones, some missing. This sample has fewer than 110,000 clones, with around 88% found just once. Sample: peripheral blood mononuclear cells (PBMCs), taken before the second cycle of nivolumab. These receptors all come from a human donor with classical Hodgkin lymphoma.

CDR3 sequence reads: CASKGTIYNSPLHF. CDR3 nucleotide sequence: TGTGCCAGCAAAGGGACAATTTATAATTCACCCCTCCACTTT. The gene calls are TRBV7-6 and TRBJ1-6; possibly TRBD1 for D (6 bases). V lost 7 bases to trimming and J lost 4 bases, with 11 bases between them. CDR3 size: 14 residues. Germline CDR1 and CDR2: SGHVS and FNYEAQ.

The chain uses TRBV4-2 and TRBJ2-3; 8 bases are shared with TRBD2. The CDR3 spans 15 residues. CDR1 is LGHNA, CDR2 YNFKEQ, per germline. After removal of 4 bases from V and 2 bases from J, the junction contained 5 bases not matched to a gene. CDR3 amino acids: CASSPRGGITDTQYF. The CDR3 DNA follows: TGTGCCAGCAGCCCGCGCGGGGGGATCACAGATACGCAGTATTTT.

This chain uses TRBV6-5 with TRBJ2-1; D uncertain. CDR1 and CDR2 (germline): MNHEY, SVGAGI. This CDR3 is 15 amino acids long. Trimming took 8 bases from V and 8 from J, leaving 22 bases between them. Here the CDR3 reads CASANQANLPDEQFF. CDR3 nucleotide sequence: TGTGCCAGCGCTAACCAAGCCAACCTACCCGATGAGCAGTTCTTC.

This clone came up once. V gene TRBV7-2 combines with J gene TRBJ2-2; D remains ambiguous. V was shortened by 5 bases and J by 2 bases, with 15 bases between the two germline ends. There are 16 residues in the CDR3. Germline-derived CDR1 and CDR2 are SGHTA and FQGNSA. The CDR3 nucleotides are TGTGCCAGCAGCCCATCTGTGGGCAGTAACACCGGGGAGCTGTTTTTT. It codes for CASSPSVGSNTGELFF.

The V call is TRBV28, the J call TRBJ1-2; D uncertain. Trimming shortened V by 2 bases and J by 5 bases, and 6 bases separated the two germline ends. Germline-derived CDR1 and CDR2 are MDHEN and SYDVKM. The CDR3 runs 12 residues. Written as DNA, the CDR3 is TGTGCCAGCAGTTTAGCAGATTATGGCTACACCTTC. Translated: CASSLADYGYTF.

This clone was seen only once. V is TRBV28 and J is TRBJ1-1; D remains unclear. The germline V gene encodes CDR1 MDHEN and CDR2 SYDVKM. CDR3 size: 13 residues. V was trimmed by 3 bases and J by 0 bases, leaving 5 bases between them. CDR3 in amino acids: CASSFGLNTEAFF. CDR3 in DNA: TGTGCCAGCAGTTTTGGGCTGAACACTGAAGCTTTCTTT. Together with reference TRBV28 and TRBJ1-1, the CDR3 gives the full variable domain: DVKVTQSSRYLVKRTGEKVFLECVQDMDHENMFWYRQDPGLGLRLIYFSYDVKMKEKGDIPEGYSVSREKKERFSLILESASTNQTSMYLCASSFGLNTEAFFGQGTRLTVV.

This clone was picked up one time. DNA for the CDR3: TGTGCCAGCAGCTTAAGGCAGGGTTTGGGTGAGCAGTTCTTC. This gives the protein CASSLRQGLGEQFF. The chain combines TRBV7-9 with TRBJ2-1, with D possibly being TRBD1 (5 bases). V lost 2 bases and J lost 9, with 14 bases in between. The CDR3 sequence is 14 residues long. Germline loops: CDR1 SEHNR, CDR2 FQNEAQ (reference sequence).

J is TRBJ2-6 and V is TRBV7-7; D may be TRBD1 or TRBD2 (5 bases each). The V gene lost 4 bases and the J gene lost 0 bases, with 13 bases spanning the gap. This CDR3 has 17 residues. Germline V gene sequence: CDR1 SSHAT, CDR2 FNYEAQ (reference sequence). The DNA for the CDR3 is TGTGCCAGCAGCTCGCCGGGACGGGGCTCTGGGGCCAACGTCCTGACTTTC. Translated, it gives CASSSPGRGSGANVLTF. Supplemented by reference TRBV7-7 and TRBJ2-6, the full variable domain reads GAGVSQSPRYKVTKRGQDVTLRCDPISSHATLYWYQQALGQGPEFLTYFNYEAQPDKSGLPSDRFSAERPEGSISTLTIQRTEQRDSAMYRCASSSPGRGSGANVLTFGAGSRLTVL.

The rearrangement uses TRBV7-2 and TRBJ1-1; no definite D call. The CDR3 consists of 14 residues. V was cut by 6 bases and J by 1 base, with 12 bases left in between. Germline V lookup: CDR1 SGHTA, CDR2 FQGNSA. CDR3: CASSYRSGNTEAFF. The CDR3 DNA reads TGTGCCAGCAGTTACCGTTCGGGGAACACTGAAGCTTTCTTT.

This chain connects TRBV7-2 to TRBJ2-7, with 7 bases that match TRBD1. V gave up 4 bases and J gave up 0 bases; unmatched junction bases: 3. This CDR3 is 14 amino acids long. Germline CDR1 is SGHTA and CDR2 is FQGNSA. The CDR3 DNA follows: TGTGCCAGCAGCTCCTGGACAGGCTCCTACGAGCAGTACTTC. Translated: CASSSWTGSYEQYF.

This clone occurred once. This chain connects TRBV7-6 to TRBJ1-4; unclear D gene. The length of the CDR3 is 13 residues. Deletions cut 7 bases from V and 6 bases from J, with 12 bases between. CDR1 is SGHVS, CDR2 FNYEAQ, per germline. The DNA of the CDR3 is TGTGCCAGCACCGCCTCGCGGGATGAAAAACTGTTTTTT. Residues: CASTASRDEKLFF. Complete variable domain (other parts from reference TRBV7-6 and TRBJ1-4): GAGVSQSPRYKVTKRGQDVALRCDPISGHVSLYWYRQALGQGPEFLTYFNYEAQQDKSGLPNDRFSAERPEGSISTLTIQRTEQRDSAMYRCASTASRDEKLFFGSGTQLSVL.

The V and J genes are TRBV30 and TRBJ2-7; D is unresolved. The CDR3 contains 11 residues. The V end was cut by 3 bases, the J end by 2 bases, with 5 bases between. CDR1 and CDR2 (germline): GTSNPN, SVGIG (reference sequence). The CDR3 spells CAWRVAYEQYF. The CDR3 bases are TGTGCCTGGAGGGTAGCCTACGAGCAGTACTTC.

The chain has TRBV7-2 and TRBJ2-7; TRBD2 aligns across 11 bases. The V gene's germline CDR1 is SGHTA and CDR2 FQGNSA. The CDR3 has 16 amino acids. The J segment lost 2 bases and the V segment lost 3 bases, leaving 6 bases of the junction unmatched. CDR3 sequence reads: CASSFFSGGAPYEQYF. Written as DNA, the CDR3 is TGTGCCAGCAGCTTCTTTAGCGGGGGGGCCCCCTACGAGCAGTACTTC.

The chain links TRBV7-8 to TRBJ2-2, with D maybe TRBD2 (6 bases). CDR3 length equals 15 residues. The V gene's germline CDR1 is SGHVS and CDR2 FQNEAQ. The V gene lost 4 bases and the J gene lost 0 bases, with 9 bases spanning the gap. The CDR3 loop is CASSYGGANTGELFF. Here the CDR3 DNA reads TGTGCCAGCAGCTACGGGGGAGCGAACACCGGGGAGCTGTTTTTT.

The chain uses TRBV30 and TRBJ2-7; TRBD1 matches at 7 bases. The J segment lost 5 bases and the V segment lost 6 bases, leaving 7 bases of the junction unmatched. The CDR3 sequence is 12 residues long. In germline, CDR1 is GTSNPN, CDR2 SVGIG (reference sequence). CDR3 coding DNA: TGTGCCTGTACCAGGGGGATCGACGAGCAGTACTTC. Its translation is CACTRGIDEQYF. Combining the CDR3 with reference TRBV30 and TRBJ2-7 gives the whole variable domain SQTIHQWPATLVQPVGSPLSLECTVEGTSNPNLYWYRQAAGRGLQLLFYSVGIGQISSEVPQNLSASRPQDRQFILSSKKLLLSDSGFYLCACTRGIDEQYFGPGTRLTVT.

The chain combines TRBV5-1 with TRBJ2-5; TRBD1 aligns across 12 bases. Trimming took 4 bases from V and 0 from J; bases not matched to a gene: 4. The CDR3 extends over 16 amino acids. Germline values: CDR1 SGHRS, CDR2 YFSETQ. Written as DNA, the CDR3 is TGCGCCAGCAGCGCCGGGACAGGGGGCTACCAAGAGACCCAGTACTTC. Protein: CASSAGTGGYQETQYF.

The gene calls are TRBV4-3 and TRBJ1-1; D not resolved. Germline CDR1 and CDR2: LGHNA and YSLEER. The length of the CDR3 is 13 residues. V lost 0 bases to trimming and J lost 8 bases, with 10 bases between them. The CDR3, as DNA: TGCGCCAGCAGCCAAGATCGAGAGGGAGAAGCTTTCTTT. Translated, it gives CASSQDREGEAFF.

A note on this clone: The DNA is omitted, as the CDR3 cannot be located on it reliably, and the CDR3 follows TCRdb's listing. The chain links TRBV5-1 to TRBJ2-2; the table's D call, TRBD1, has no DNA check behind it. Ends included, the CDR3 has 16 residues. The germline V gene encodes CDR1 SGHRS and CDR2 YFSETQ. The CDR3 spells CASSLATGFGNGELFF.

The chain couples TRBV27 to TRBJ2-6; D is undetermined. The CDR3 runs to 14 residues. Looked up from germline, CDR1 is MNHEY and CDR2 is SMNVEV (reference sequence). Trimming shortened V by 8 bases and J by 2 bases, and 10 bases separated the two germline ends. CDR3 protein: CASRTVAGANVLTF. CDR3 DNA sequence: TGTGCCAGCCGGACCGTTGCTGGGGCCAACGTCCTGACTTTC.

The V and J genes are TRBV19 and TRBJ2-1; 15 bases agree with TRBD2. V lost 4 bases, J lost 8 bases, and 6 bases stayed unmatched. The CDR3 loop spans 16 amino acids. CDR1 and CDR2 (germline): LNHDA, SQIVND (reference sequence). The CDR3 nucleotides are TGTGCCAGTAGTAACCAGGGACTAGCGGGGGGATATGAGCAGTTCTTC. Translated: CASSNQGLAGGYEQFF. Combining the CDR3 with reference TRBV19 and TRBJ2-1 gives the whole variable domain DGGITQSPKYLFRKEGQNVTLSCEQNLNHDAMYWYRQDPGQGLRLIYYSQIVNDFQKGDIAEGYSVSREKKESFPLTVTSAQKNPTAFYLCASSNQGLAGGYEQFFGPGTRLTVL.

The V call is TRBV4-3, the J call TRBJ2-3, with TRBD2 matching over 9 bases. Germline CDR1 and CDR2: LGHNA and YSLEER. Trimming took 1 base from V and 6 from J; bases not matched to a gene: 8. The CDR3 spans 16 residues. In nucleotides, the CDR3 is TGCGCCAGCAGCCAAGGTCTGGCGGGGGGGCGGGATACGCAGTATTTT. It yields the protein CASSQGLAGGRDTQYF.

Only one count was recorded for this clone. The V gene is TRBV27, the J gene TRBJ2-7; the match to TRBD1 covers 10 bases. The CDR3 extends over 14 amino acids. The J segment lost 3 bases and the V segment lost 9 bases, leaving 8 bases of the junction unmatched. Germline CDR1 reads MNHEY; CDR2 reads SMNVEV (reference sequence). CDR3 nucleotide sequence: TGTGCCAGTTCCGCCGGGACAGGGGTCTACGAGCAGTACTTC. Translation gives CASSAGTGVYEQYF.

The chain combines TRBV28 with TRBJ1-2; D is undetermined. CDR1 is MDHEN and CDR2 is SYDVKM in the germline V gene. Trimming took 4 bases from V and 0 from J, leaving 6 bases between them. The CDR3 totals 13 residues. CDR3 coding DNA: TGTGCCAGCAGTTCCCAGTCTAACTATGGCTACACCTTC. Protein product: CASSSQSNYGYTF.

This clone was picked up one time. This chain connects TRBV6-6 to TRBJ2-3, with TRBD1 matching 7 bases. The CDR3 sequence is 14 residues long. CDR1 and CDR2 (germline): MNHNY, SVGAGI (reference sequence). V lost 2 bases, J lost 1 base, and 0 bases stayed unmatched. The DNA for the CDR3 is TGTGCCAGCAGTTACGGGACAGGCACAGATACGCAGTATTTT. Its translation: CASSYGTGTDTQYF.

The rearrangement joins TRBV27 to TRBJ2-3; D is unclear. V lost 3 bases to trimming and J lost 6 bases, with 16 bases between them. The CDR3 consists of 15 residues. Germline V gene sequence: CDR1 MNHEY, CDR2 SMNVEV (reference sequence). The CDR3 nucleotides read TGTGCCAGCAGTTTGAGACACCCGAGCCAGGATACGCAGTATTTT. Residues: CASSLRHPSQDTQYF.

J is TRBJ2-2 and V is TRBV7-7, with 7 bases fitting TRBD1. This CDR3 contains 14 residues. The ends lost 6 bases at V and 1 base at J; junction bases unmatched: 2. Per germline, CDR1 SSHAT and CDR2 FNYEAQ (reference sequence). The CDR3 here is CASSRQGNTGELFF. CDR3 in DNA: TGTGCCAGCAGTCGACAGGGGAACACCGGGGAGCTGTTTTTT.